The 26 T cell receptor beta chains below were found in one sample sequenced in a study of T cell responses to AZD1222 COVID-19 vaccine. Using immunoSEQ multiplex PCR, the repertoire was profiled, and TCRdb retains in-frame clones only, with some absent. Of 100,000 to 150,000 clones detected, about nine tenths appear once; the ten largest clones hold roughly 0.98%. Sequencing used peripheral blood, obtained 28 days after the second AZD1222 dose. The receptor set was obtained from an adult who received the AZD1222 COVID-19 vaccine.

The chain has TRBV6-5 and TRBJ1-5; D unclear. Trimming pared 8 bases from V and 2 bases from J, leaving 7 bases between. Per the germline V gene, CDR1 is MNHEY and CDR2 is SVGAGI. The length of the CDR3 is 12 residues. The CDR3: CASGNGNQPQHF. DNA for the CDR3: TGTGCCAGCGGGAACGGCAATCAGCCCCAGCATTTT.

The V gene is TRBV7-2, the J gene TRBJ1-1, with 7 bases that match TRBD1. Germline-derived CDR1 and CDR2 are SGHTA and FQGNSA. Trimming at V came to 5 bases and at J to 4 bases, leaving 4 bases not matched to a gene. This CDR3 is built from 13 residues. The CDR3 is CASSKAGGTEAFF. The CDR3 bases are TGTGCCAGCAGCAAAGCAGGGGGCACTGAAGCTTTCTTT. Full variable domain (outside the CDR3, taken from reference TRBV7-2 and TRBJ1-1): GAGVSQSPSNKVTEKGKDVELRCDPISGHTALYWYRQSLGQGLEFLIYFQGNSAPDKSGLPSDRFSAERTGGSVSTLTIQRTQQEDSAVYLCASSKAGGTEAFFGQGTRLTVV.

The chain recombines TRBV2 with TRBJ2-7, with D uncertain. V dropped 5 bases and J dropped 4 bases, with 9 bases sitting between them. The CDR3 runs to 12 residues. Germline V gene data show CDR1 as SNHLY and CDR2 as FYNNEI. Here the CDR3 reads CASSTTGYEQYF. The CDR3 nucleotides are TGTGCCAGCAGTACCACTGGGTACGAGCAGTACTTC.

The rearrangement joins TRBV4-2 to TRBJ1-2; D possibly corresponds to TRBD1 (6 bases). Germline CDR1 reads LGHNA; CDR2 reads YNFKEQ. The V gene lost 1 base and the J gene lost 7 bases, with 16 bases spanning the gap. This CDR3 has 15 residues. For the CDR3, the DNA is TGTGCCAGCAGCCAAGTAAAAGCGGGGGCGGGTGGCTACACCTTC. It translates to CASSQVKAGAGGYTF.

The V and J genes are TRBV27 and TRBJ1-2, with D unclear. Germline CDR1 MNHEY, CDR2 SMNVEV (reference sequence). Trimming left V 2 bases short and J 5 bases short, with 15 bases between. The CDR3 runs to 15 residues. In DNA form, the CDR3 reads TGTGCCAGCAGTTTAGGACCAGCCTTTGGATATGGCTACACCTTC. This translates into CASSLGPAFGYGYTF.

This clone was counted between two and nine times. CDR3 protein: CASSTGTGGYQPQHF. The CDR3 DNA follows: TGTGCCAGCAGTACCGGGACAGGGGGGTATCAGCCCCAGCATTTT. The chain has TRBV6-2 or TRBV6-3 and TRBJ1-5; 11 bases match TRBD1. CDR3 length equals 15 residues. V lost 5 bases, J lost 5 bases, and 5 bases stayed unmatched. The germline V gene has CDR1 MNHEY and CDR2 SVGEGT.

The chain recombines TRBV24-1 with TRBJ2-7; TRBD2 might be the D (5 bases). The CDR3 has 15 residues. Deletions cut 3 bases from V and 3 bases from J, with 14 bases between. Germline V gene sequence: CDR1 KGHDR, CDR2 SFDVKD. The CDR3 nucleotides are TGTGCCACCAGTGATCCCTCGGGGAGCGACTACGAGCAGTACTTC. Translating gives CATSDPSGSDYEQYF.

This rearrangement joins TRBV5-1 to TRBJ1-2, with a possible D match to TRBD1 (5 bases). CDR3 size: 14 residues. Trimming took off 4 bases at V and 6 bases at J, with 16 bases between the two ends. Germline V CDR1 and CDR2: SGHRS, YFSETQ. The DNA for the CDR3 is TGCGCCAGCAGCGTGACGGGGCTTGGTGATGGCTACACCTTC. Its protein is CASSVTGLGDGYTF.

This clone has only a few counts. This chain connects TRBV19 to TRBJ2-3; D is unresolved. Trimming removed 4 bases from V and 2 bases from J, with 7 bases in between. CDR3 size: 13 residues. Germline V lookup: CDR1 LNHDA, CDR2 SQIVND (reference sequence). CDR3 bases: TGTGCCAGTAGTACTTATCTCACAGATACGCAGTATTTT. Translation: CASSTYLTDTQYF.

A single count supports this clone. The rearrangement joins TRBV10-3 to TRBJ1-2; 10 nucleotides match TRBD1. V was clipped by 8 bases and J by 11 bases; unmatched bases: 14. The CDR3 has 14 amino acids. The V gene's germline CDR1 is ENHRY and CDR2 SYGVKD. Here the CDR3 DNA reads TGTGCCATCCGGACGGGGACAGGGGAACTCGGATACACCTTC. Amino acids: CAIRTGTGELGYTF.

The DNA of the CDR3 is TGTGCCAGCAGCTTAGCGGTCAGTCTCCCCTACGAGCAGTACTTC. Translating gives CASSLAVSLPYEQYF. The chain combines TRBV11-1 with TRBJ2-7; D gene uncertain. The CDR3 loop spans 15 amino acids. V lost 0 bases and J lost 2, with 11 bases in between. CDR1 and CDR2 from the germline V gene are SGHAT and FQDESV (reference sequence).

CDR3 sequence: CASSLGGLAGGEQYF. The CDR3 nucleotides are TGTGCCAGCAGCTTAGGAGGACTAGCGGGAGGCGAGCAGTACTTC. The chain joins TRBV11-3 to TRBJ2-7; TRBD2 matches at 14 bases. Germline loops: CDR1 SGHNT, CDR2 YENEEA. The CDR3 is 15 amino acids. The trim removed 1 base at V and 6 bases at J, leaving 2 bases unmatched.

The V and J genes are TRBV5-1 and TRBJ2-2; TRBD2 might be the D (6 bases). Trimming cost V 5 bases and J 0 bases, with 14 bases left between them. The CDR3 length is 16 residues. In germline, CDR1 is SGHRS, CDR2 YFSETQ. CDR3 protein: CASRVDPGANTGELFF. The CDR3 bases are TGCGCCAGCAGGGTGGATCCGGGGGCGAACACCGGGGAGCTGTTTTTT.

This chain uses TRBV15 with TRBJ2-3; a weak D match, TRBD2 (6 bases). Germline V gene lookup returns CDR1 LNHNV and CDR2 YYDKDF (reference sequence). Trimming cost V 1 base and J 0 bases, with 23 bases left between them. This CDR3 contains 20 residues. DNA of the CDR3: TGTGCCACCAGCAGAGCCGTGACGCCTCGGTTTAGCGGAAGCACAGATACGCAGTATTTT. Amino acid sequence: CATSRAVTPRFSGSTDTQYF.

V and J are TRBV6-6 and TRBJ2-7; 15 nucleotides agree with TRBD2. The trim removed 5 bases at V and 2 bases at J, leaving 13 bases unmatched. Per germline, CDR1 MNHNY and CDR2 SVGAGI (reference sequence). The CDR3 contains 19 residues. The CDR3 loop reads CASSLKPGLAGGIPYEQYF. CDR3 sequence (DNA): TGTGCCAGCAGTCTAAAGCCGGGACTAGCGGGAGGAATCCCCTACGAGCAGTACTTC.

The rearrangement uses TRBV11-3 and TRBJ2-1; perhaps D is TRBD1 or TRBD2 (5 bases each). Germline values: CDR1 SGHNT, CDR2 YENEEA. This CDR3 has 15 amino acids. The V gene lost 5 bases and the J gene lost 7 bases, with 18 bases spanning the gap. DNA for the CDR3: TGTGCCAGCAGCCCCGGCCGGGGCGGGTGGAATGAGCAGTTCTTC. It specifies CASSPGRGGWNEQFF.

The chain combines TRBV27 with TRBJ2-5, with D perhaps TRBD1 (5 bases). Trimming shortened V by 3 bases and J by 4 bases, and 15 bases separated the two germline ends. The V gene's germline CDR1 is MNHEY and CDR2 SMNVEV (reference sequence). This CDR3 is built from 15 residues. This CDR3 reads CASSFRGAGVETQYF. For the CDR3, the DNA is TGTGCCAGCAGTTTTCGTGGGGCTGGGGTAGAGACCCAGTACTTC.

V usage is TRBV28 and J usage is TRBJ1-5; 9 nucleotides align to TRBD1. The germline V gene has CDR1 MDHEN and CDR2 SYDVKM. The CDR3 is 14 amino acids. J was trimmed by 7 bases and V by 4 bases; bases with no gene match: 5. CDR3 in amino acids: CASSSGQGRQPQHF. CDR3 coding DNA: TGTGCCAGCAGTTCCGGACAGGGGAGGCAGCCCCAGCATTTT.

The chain carries TRBV5-1 and TRBJ2-1, with D hard to call. The CDR3 has 15 amino acids. V was pared by 5 bases and J by 4 bases, with 16 bases between. Germline V gene sequence: CDR1 SGHRS, CDR2 YFSETQ. CDR3 nucleotides: TGCGCCAGCAGTATCACGGACCCAACATACAATGAGCAGTTCTTC. Protein: CASSITDPTYNEQFF.

This clone has only a few counts. The chain combines TRBV6-1 with TRBJ2-4, with D uncertain. This CDR3 is built from 11 residues. Germline CDR1 MNHNS, CDR2 SASEGT. With 1 base removed from V and 8 bases from J, the gap between germline ends came to 3 bases. CDR3 DNA sequence: TGTGCCAGCAGTGAAGGGTACATTCAGTACTTC. Encoded protein: CASSEGYIQYF.

The V call is TRBV29-1, the J call TRBJ1-1; tentative D call: TRBD1 (6 bases). Germline V CDR1 and CDR2: SQVTM, ANQGSEA. Deletions cut 4 bases from V and 0 bases from J, with 12 bases between. This CDR3 is built from 14 residues. CDR3 region: CSVVNRAMNTEAFF. CDR3 DNA sequence: TGCAGCGTTGTTAACAGGGCTATGAACACTGAAGCTTTCTTT.

The J gene is TRBJ1-2, the V gene TRBV9; D not resolved. Germline-derived CDR1 and CDR2 are SGDLS and YYNGEE. V lost 0 bases, J lost 4 bases, and 13 bases lay in between. The CDR3 runs 15 residues. The CDR3 sequence is CASSVAPSEGYGYTF. As DNA, the CDR3 is TGTGCCAGCAGCGTAGCTCCCAGTGAGGGCTATGGCTACACCTTC.

V is TRBV24-1 and J is TRBJ2-7; D is unclear. The CDR3 loop spans 15 amino acids. Germline V CDR1 and CDR2: KGHDR, SFDVKD. V was pared by 2 bases and J by 2 bases, with 12 bases between. Here the CDR3 reads CATSDSTVSPYEQYF. CDR3 bases: TGTGCCACCAGTGATTCTACAGTTTCTCCCTACGAGCAGTACTTC.

In DNA form, the CDR3 reads TGTGCCATCAGTGAGTCAAGGCAGGGATATAGATTTCACGAGCAGTACTTC. It specifies CAISESRQGYRFHEQYF. The chain links TRBV10-3 to TRBJ2-7, with D possibly TRBD1 on 5 matching bases. Looked up from germline, CDR1 is ENHRY and CDR2 is SYGVKD. V lost 0 bases and J 5 bases, leaving 20 bases between the germline ends. This CDR3 has 17 residues.

J is TRBJ1-4 and V is TRBV6-5; D not certain. CDR1 and CDR2 from the germline V gene are MNHEY and SVGAGI. This CDR3 spans 15 amino acids. V was shortened by 7 bases and J by 0 bases, with 12 bases between the two germline ends. CDR3 nucleotide sequence: TGTGCCAGCACAAAATCGGGTGCAACTAATGAAAAACTGTTTTTT. It encodes CASTKSGATNEKLFF.

This clone was seen more than once but under ten times. The gene calls are TRBV2 and TRBJ2-1; a possible D gene is TRBD2 (5 bases). This CDR3 contains 14 residues. Trimming stripped 3 bases from V and 7 bases from J, with 13 bases between. CDR1 and CDR2 (germline): SNHLY, FYNNEI. CDR3 DNA: TGTGCCAGCAGTGATGCAGCGGTGTCTAATGAGCAGTTCTTC. Protein product: CASSDAAVSNEQFF.